A selection of T cell receptor beta chains follows, all from one sample in a study of OX40 agonist ivuxolimab in advanced cancers. Clones were read by immunoSEQ multiplex PCR, and TCRdb kept only the in-frame ones, dropping some. The sample includes tens of thousands of clones, about 95% of them seen just once. Specimen: CD4+ or CD8+ T cells sorted from blood, collected in a trial of the OX40 agonist ivuxolimab. These receptors came from an adult with an advanced solid tumor such as melanoma, head and neck, liver or kidney cancer. Both conserved end residues are part of each CDR3. The D gene is left open where the match is weak. Clone size, where shown, is once, few, many, or a class for clones that have expanded.

J | D | size | V | DNA | CDR3
TRBJ1-5 | TRBD1 | - | TRBV18 | TGTGCCAGCTCATGGACAGGGTATGGCAATCAGCCCCAGCATTTT | CASSWTGYGNQPQHF
TRBJ2-6 | - | - | TRBV13 | TGTGCCAGCAGCTTAGTAACCGCCGAGGCAGGGGTGTTTGCTGGGGCCAACGTCCTGACTTTC | CASSLVTAEAGVFAGANVLTF
TRBJ2-7 | - | - | TRBV30 | TGTGCCTGGATCCCCCGCCTAGCGTATACCTACGAGCAGTACTTC | CAWIPRLAYTYEQYF
TRBJ2-1 | - | - | TRBV19 | TGTGCCAGTAGTATAAGACAGGCCTACGCCTCCTACAATGAGCAGTTCTTC | CASSIRQAYASYNEQFF
TRBJ1-5 | TRBD1 | - | TRBV28 | TGTGCCAGCAGCCTGGGACAGGTCGCTCAGCCCCAGCATTTT | CASSLGQVAQPQHF
TRBJ1-2 | - | - | TRBV11-2 | TGTGCCAGCAGCTTGCCGGGGGGCCAGGGCGATCCCAACTATGGCTACACCTTC | CASSLPGGQGDPNYGYTF
TRBJ2-5 | TRBD1 | - | TRBV5-4 | TGTGCCAGCAGCTTGGAGGGAAGGGGGCTACTTGAGACCCAGTACTTC | CASSLEGRGLLETQYF
TRBJ2-3 | TRBD2 | - | TRBV9 | TGTGCCAGCAGGGGACTAGCGGGAGACACGCAGTATTTT | CASRGLAGDTQYF
TRBJ2-5 | TRBD2 | - | TRBV7-3 | TGTGCCAGCAGCCCTGGGACTAGCGTTCAAGAGACCCAGTACTTC | CASSPGTSVQETQYF
TRBJ1-5 | TRBD1 | - | TRBV10-3 | TGTGCCATCAGTGAGTCGTGGCAGGGGGACAATCAGCCCCAGCATTTT | CAISESWQGDNQPQHF
TRBJ2-3 | TRBD2 | - | TRBV27 | TGTGCCAGCAGCCCTGACGTAGCGGGATATAGAGATACGCAGTATTTT | CASSPDVAGYRDTQYF
TRBJ1-1 | - | few | TRBV12-5 | TGTGCTAGTGGCAGAAACACTGAAGCTTTCTTT | CASGRNTEAFF
TRBJ2-7 | - | - | TRBV5-8 | TGTGCCAGCAGCTTAGGGACTTCTTCCCTCTACGAGCAGTACTTC | CASSLGTSSLYEQYF